This T cell receptor beta chain comes out of a study of beta chain features in type 1 diabetes. Study-level points and caveats: Shortening of TCRB CDR3s, moderate but significant, appeared in all four CD4+ subsets of Type 1 diabetes patients.

Expressed TCRB transcripts were sequenced because the isolated RNA had all been reverse transcribed beforehand. Assay: immunoSEQ multiplex PCR; the TCRdb copy retains only in-frame clones and omits some. The sample includes some 360,000 clones, 9.5% to 10% seen only once; the top ten take 0.6%. There was one heparinised blood draw per donor, averaging approximately 120 mL. CD45RO/CCR7/CD25/CD127/CD95/CD27 sorting isolated CD4+ naive, central memory, regulatory and stem cell-like memory cells. This CDR3 region has 8 residues. Notes on this clone: As yet, its antigen is unknown.

Material for sequencing was central memory CD4+ T cells from blood. The clonotype was recovered from a man aged 25-45 years with type 1 diabetes. This chain uses TRBV12-2 with TRBJ1-2. TRBV12-2 is annotated as a pseudogene. CDR3 bases: TGTGCAAGTCGCTTACTCACCTTC. This sequence encodes CASRLLTF.